This record looks at one T cell receptor (beta chain) sequence and its context. This specimen belongs to a study of blood T cell repertoires in COVID-19. V shed 4 bases, J shed 7 bases, and the junction held 3 bases outside the gene matches. The CDR3 is made up of 13 amino acids. Germline CDR1 and CDR2: SGHTA and FQGNSA. In the original analysis: The assay estimated nucleated cells by amplifying reference gene primers. TCRdb's table, derived via immunoSEQ multiplex PCR, lists solely in-frame clones and lacks some. That table is the source of V, J and clone size, and D and trimming were worked out from the DNA. The sample includes 95,000 to 150,000 clones, just over 85% of them seen just once.

Sequenced input: peripheral blood. The chain uses TRBV7-2 and TRBJ2-1; 8 nucleotides align to TRBD2. The clonotype originates from a man aged 40-50 years with acute or convalescent COVID-19. This CDR3 reads CASSSRGGNEQFF. The CDR3 coding sequence is TGTGCCAGCAGCTCCCGGGGGGGTAATGAGCAGTTCTTC. Supplemented by reference TRBV7-2 and TRBJ2-1, the full variable domain reads GAGVSQSPSNKVTEKGKDVELRCDPISGHTALYWYRQSLGQGLEFLIYFQGNSAPDKSGLPSDRFSAERTGGSVSTLTIQRTQQEDSAVYLCASSSRGGNEQFFGPGTRLTVL.